One sample yielded the 4 T cell receptor beta chains listed below, sequenced in a study of Ad26.COV2.S vaccination and SARS-CoV-2 variants. Only in-frame clones appear in the TCRdb table, and some are missing; sequencing was by immunoSEQ multiplex PCR. The sample yields roughly 400,000 clones, 80% to 95% seen once. Documented treatment: approximately 18 received Ad26.COV2.S at low or high dose, single or two shots; several received placebo; per-sample allocation not given. Sampling happened 63 days after the first vaccine or placebo injection. The sample was peripheral blood, taken in a trial of Ad26.COV2.S vaccine versus placebo. Every receptor here comes from a person between 18 and 59 years old who received the Ad26.COV2.S COVID-19 vaccine or a placebo.

This chain links TRBV6-2 or TRBV6-3 with TRBJ2-7; weak D call: TRBD1 (5 bases). V shed 2 bases and J shed 6 bases, with 8 bases lying between them. Germline V lookup: CDR1 MNHEY, CDR2 SVGEGT. The CDR3 has 12 amino acids. The CDR3 DNA sequence: TGTGCCAGCAGTTACAGGACAACCGAGCAGTACTTC. This sequence encodes CASSYRTTEQYF.

This chain uses TRBV9 with TRBJ1-1; D is possibly TRBD1 (6 bases). This CDR3 has 15 residues. The germline V gene encodes CDR1 SGDLS and CDR2 YYNGEE. V lost 0 bases, J lost 4 bases, and 13 bases lay in between. The chain's CDR3 is CASSVETGCSTEAFF. The CDR3 nucleotides are TGTGCCAGCAGCGTAGAAACAGGGTGTTCCACTGAAGCTTTCTTT.

The chain recombines TRBV7-9 with TRBJ2-7; D unclear. V lost 2 bases and J 6 bases, leaving 17 bases between the germline ends. Germline V gene sequence: CDR1 SEHNR, CDR2 FQNEAQ (reference sequence). The CDR3 has 15 residues. The CDR3 DNA sequence: TGTGCCAGCAGCTTAAGCTCCCGCCCGGGTCCCGAGCAGTACTTC. It codes for CASSLSSRPGPEQYF.

This rearrangement joins TRBV30 to TRBJ2-6; possible D gene TRBD2, 6 bases. Deletions cut 2 bases from V and 5 bases from J, with 13 bases between. In germline, CDR1 is GTSNPN, CDR2 SVGIG (reference sequence). CDR3 length: 15 amino acids. In nucleotides, the CDR3 is TGTGCCTGGAGTCTTGGGGGGACCTGGGCCAACGTCCTGACTTTC. It codes for CAWSLGGTWANVLTF.